Listed below are T cell receptor beta chains from one sample, sequenced in a study of type 1 regulatory T cells. TCRdb passed the reads through MiXCR, listing each CDR3 protein once. Among 75,000 to 100,000 distinct CDR3 sequences listed, 25% to 40% were seen once. Material: CD4+ T cells, either the whole sample or a sorted fraction (not recorded which). The source is a human donor in good health. The CDR3 runs from the conserved cysteine through the conserved F or W. The D gene is left open where the match is weak. The listing skips clone size in some rows; elsewhere it reads once, few, many or a size class.

TRBV18	TRBJ1-2	-	-	CASSPTGDSVYGYTF	TGTGCCAGCTCACCGACAGGCGACAGCGTCTATGGCTACACCTTC
TRBV20-1	TRBJ2-1	TRBD2	few	CSASLAGVYNEQFF	TGCAGTGCTAGCCTAGCGGGAGTTTACAATGAGCAGTTCTTC
TRBV3-1	TRBJ2-5	-	few	CASSPRSGRETQYF	TGTGCCAGCAGCCCCCGGTCGGGACGAGAGACCCAGTACTTC
TRBV11-2	TRBJ2-1	TRBD2	few	CASSSQREGREFF	TGTGCCAGCAGCTCCCAGCGGGAGGGCCGTGAGTTCTTC
TRBV19	TRBJ2-1	-	few	CATNGEGNEQFF	TGTGCCACCAACGGCGAGGGGAACGAGCAGTTCTTC
TRBV12-3/TRBV12-4	TRBJ2-4	-	few	CASSSGTEGAKNIQYF	TGTGCCAGCAGTTCAGGGACGGAAGGAGCCAAAAACATTCAGTACTTC
TRBV6-5	TRBJ1-2	-	-	CASSSLGTASYGYTF	TGTGCCAGCAGTTCCCTGGGGACTGCTTCCTATGGCTACACCTTC
TRBV4-1	TRBJ2-7	TRBD1	-	CASSLNRDSSYEQYF	TGCGCCAGCAGCCTAAACCGGGACAGCTCCTACGAGCAGTACTTC
TRBV20-1	TRBJ2-3	TRBD2	-	CSARGRPSGSGDTQYF	TGCAGTGCTAGAGGTAGACCTAGCGGGAGTGGAGATACGCAGTATTTT
TRBV11-2	TRBJ2-7	TRBD1	-	CASSYTGGSSYEQYF	TGTGCCAGCAGTTACACAGGGGGGTCCTCCTACGAGCAGTACTTC
TRBV11-2	TRBJ1-1	-	-	CASSFSGSVDTEAFF	TGTGCCAGCAGCTTTAGTGGAAGCGTGGACACTGAAGCTTTCTTT
TRBV9	TRBJ2-5	-	-	CASSVDLSGGLQEIQYF	TGTGCCAGCAGCGTGGATCTGTCGGGGGGCCTACAAGAGATCCAGTACTTC
TRBV6-5	TRBJ2-7	-	-	CASSYRAGKREEQYF	TGTGCCAGCAGTTACAGGGCCGGGAAAAGAGAGGAGCAGTACTTC
TRBV29-1	TRBJ2-2	-	-	CSVEGDSTGELFF	TGCAGCGTTGAAGGGGACTCCACCGGGGAGCTGTTTTTT
TRBV5-1	TRBJ1-3	-	once	CASSQNSGGNTIYF	TGCGCCAGCAGCCAGAACTCAGGGGGAAACACCATATATTTT
TRBV11-2	TRBJ2-3	TRBD2	few	CASRKLAGGPTDTQYF	TGTGCCAGCAGGAAACTAGCGGGAGGGCCGACAGATACGCAGTATTTT
TRBV7-2	TRBJ2-7	-	few	CASSLSGGEPYYEQYF	TGTGCCAGCAGCTTAAGCGGCGGGGAACCGTACTACGAGCAGTACTTC
TRBV29-1	TRBJ2-5	-	-	CSGTPVGGNLQETQYF	TGCAGCGGCACCCCTGTGGGCGGGAACTTACAAGAGACCCAGTACTTC
TRBV5-1	TRBJ2-1	TRBD2	-	CASSSDLAGSSYNEQFF	TGCGCCAGCAGCTCCGATCTAGCGGGATCGTCATACAATGAGCAGTTCTTC
TRBV6-5	TRBJ2-3	-	few	CATAGALSTDTQYF	TGTGCCACCGCGGGCGCGCTGAGCACAGATACGCAGTATTTT
TRBV6-1	TRBJ2-1	TRBD2	many	CASGGLRGRSYNEQFF	TGTGCCAGCGGGGGGCTTCGCGGGAGGTCCTACAATGAGCAGTTCTTC
TRBV3-1	TRBJ2-3	-	few	CASSQTSLGPTDTQYF	TGTGCCAGCAGCCAAACTAGCTTGGGGCCCACAGATACGCAGTATTTT
TRBV29-1	TRBJ2-7	-	few	CSVAGQKYEQYF	TGCAGCGTCGCTGGACAGAAGTACGAGCAGTACTTC
TRBV5-1	TRBJ2-7	TRBD2	few	CASSLTWGGGVNEQYF	TGCGCCAGCAGCTTGACATGGGGCGGGGGAGTAAACGAGCAGTACTTC
TRBV6-6	TRBJ2-1	-	once	CASSYRARSEQFF	TGTGCCAGCAGTTACCGGGCGAGATCTGAGCAGTTCTTC
TRBV20-1	TRBJ2-3	TRBD2	-	CRGDGGGAKMTKGTDTQYF	TGCAGGGGGGACGGGGGAGGGGCGAAAATGACAAAAGGCACAGATACGCAGTATTTT
TRBV3-1	TRBJ2-2	-	-	CASSKQQGTTGELFF	TGTGCCAGCAGCAAGCAACAGGGAACCACCGGGGAGCTGTTTTTT
TRBV12-3/TRBV12-4	TRBJ2-7	-	few	CASSLGGVREQYF	TGTGCCAGCAGTTTAGGGGGGGTGAGGGAGCAGTACTTC
TRBV29-1	TRBJ2-7	-	-	CSVGGTSGAYEQYF	TGCAGCGTTGGGGGGACATCGGGTGCCTACGAGCAGTACTTC